What follows is one TCR beta chain and its context. Its antigen is not known. CDR1 SGHRS and CDR2 YFSETQ come from the germline V gene. This CDR3 has 14 amino acids. V lost 4 bases and J lost 5, with 15 bases in between. This specimen belongs to a study of T cell repertoires in cytomegalovirus infection. Study background: Based on public TCR beta signatures, there were indications of CMV infection and of a matching HLA type. Study-wide points: Carriers of CMV and the relevant HLA type were discriminated by public TCR beta frequency. What dominated the ex vivo response were HLA-C-restricted CMV-specific TCR beta clonotypes.

A single record per CDR3 protein comes from TCRdb applying MiXCR to the reads. The sample includes fewer than 400,000 distinct CDR3 sequences, around a sixth seen only once; the top ten take 8.5% to 10%. Sequencing input: PBMCs. This TCR was sampled from a human donor in good health (CMV status not recorded). Some clones in this sample may be carry-over from other donors' samples. The rearrangement joins TRBV5-1 to TRBJ2-5; D perhaps matches TRBD1 (6 bases). The CDR3 DNA reads as TGCGCCAGCAGCCCTCAGGGGATTGAGGAGACCCAGTACTTC. Its translation is CASSPQGIEETQYF.